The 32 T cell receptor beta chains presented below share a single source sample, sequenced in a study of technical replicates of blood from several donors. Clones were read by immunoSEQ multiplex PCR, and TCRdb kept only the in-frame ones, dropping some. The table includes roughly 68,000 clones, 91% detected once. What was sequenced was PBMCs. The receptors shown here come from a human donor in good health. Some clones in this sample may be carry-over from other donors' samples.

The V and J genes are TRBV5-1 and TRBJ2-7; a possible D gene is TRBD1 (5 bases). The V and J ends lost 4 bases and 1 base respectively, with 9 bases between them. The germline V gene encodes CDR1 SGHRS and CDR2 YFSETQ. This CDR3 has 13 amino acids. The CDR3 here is CASSQGDSYEQYF. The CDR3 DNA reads TGCGCCAGCAGCCAAGGGGATTCCTACGAGCAGTACTTC.

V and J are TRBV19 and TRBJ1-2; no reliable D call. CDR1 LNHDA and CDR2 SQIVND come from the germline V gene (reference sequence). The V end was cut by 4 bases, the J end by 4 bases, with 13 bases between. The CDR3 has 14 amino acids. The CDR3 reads CASSKNRGGYGYTF. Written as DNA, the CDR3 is TGTGCCAGTAGTAAAAATCGGGGTGGCTATGGCTACACCTTC. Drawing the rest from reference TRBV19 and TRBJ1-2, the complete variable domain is DGGITQSPKYLFRKEGQNVTLSCEQNLNHDAMYWYRQDPGQGLRLIYYSQIVNDFQKGDIAEGYSVSREKKESFPLTVTSAQKNPTAFYLCASSKNRGGYGYTFGSGTRLTVV.

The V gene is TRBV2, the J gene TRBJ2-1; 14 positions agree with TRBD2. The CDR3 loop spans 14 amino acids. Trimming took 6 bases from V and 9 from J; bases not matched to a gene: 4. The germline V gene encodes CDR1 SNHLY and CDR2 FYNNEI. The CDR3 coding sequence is TGTGCCAGCAGGACTAGCGGGGGGGCCATTGAGCAGTTCTTC. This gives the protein CASRTSGGAIEQFF.

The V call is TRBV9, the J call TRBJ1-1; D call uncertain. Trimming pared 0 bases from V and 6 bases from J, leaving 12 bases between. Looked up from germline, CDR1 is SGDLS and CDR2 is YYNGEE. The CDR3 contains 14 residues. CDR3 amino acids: CASSVGQDGAEAFF. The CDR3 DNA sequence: TGTGCCAGCAGCGTAGGGCAGGATGGCGCTGAAGCTTTCTTT.

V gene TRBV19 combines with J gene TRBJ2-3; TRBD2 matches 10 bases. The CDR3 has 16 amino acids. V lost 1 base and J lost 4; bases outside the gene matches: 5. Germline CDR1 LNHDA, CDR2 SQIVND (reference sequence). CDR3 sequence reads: CASSIGSGGAADTQYF. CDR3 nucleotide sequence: TGTGCCAGTAGTATAGGGAGCGGGGGGGCCGCAGATACGCAGTATTTT.

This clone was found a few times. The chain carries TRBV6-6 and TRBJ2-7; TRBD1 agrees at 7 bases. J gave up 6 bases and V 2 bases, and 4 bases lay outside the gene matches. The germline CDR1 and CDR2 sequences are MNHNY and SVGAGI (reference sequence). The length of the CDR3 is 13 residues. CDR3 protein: CASSYPQGTEQYF. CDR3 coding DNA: TGTGCCAGCAGTTACCCACAGGGGACCGAGCAGTACTTC.

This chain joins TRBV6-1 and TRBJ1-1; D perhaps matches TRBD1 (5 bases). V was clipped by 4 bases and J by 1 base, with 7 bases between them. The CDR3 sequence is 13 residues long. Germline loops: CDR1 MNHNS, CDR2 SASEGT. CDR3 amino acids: CASSAQGNTEAFF. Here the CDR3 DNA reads TGTGCCAGCAGTGCTCAGGGGAACACTGAAGCTTTCTTT.

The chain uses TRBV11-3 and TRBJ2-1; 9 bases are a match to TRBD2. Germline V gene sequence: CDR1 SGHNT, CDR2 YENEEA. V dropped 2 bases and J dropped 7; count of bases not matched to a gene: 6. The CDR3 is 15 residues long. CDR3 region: CASSLRVAGENEQFF. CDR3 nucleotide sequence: TGTGCCAGCAGCTTAAGGGTAGCGGGAGAAAATGAGCAGTTCTTC.

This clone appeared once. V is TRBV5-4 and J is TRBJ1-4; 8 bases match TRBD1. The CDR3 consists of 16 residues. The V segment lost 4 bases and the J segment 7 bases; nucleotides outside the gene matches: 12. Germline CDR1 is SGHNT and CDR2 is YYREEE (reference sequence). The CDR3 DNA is TGTGCCAGCAGCCAGGAGGGCAGGGGGCTCGGTGAAAAACTGTTTTTT. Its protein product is CASSQEGRGLGEKLFF.

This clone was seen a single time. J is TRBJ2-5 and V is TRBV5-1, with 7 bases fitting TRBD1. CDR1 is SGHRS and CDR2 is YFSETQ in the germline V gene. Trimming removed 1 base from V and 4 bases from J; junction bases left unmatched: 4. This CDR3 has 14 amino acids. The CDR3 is CASSLTGASETQYF. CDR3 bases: TGCGCCAGCAGCTTGACAGGGGCCTCAGAGACCCAGTACTTC. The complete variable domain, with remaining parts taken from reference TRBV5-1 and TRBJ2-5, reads KAGVTQTPRYLIKTRGQQVTLSCSPISGHRSVSWYQQTPGQGLQFLFEYFSETQRNKGNFPGRFSGRQFSNSRSEMNVSTLELGDSALYLCASSLTGASETQYFGPGTRLLVL.

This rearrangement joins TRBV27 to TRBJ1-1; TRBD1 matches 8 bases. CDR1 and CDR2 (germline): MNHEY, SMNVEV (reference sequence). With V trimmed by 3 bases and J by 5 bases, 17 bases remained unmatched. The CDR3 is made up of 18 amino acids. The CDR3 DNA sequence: TGTGCCAGCAGTTTCCGGCTCGGGACAGGAGTCTCCCGAACTGAAGCTTTCTTT. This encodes CASSFRLGTGVSRTEAFF.

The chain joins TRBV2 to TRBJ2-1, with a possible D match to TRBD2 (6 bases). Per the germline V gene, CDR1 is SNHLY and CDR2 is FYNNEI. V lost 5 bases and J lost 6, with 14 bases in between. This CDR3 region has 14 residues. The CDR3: CASSWGDRGNEQFF. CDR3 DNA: TGTGCCAGCAGTTGGGGGGATAGGGGCAATGAGCAGTTCTTC.

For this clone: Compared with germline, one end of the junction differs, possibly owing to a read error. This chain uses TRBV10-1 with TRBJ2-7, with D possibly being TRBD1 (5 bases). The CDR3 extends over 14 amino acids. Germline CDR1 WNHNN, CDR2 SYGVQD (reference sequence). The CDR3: CVSTQTTEIYEQYF. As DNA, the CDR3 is TGCGTCAGCACACAAACGACAGAAATCTACGAGCAGTACTTC.

CDR3 in amino acids: CASSDSDRGGGYTF. The CDR3 DNA is TGCGCCAGCAGCGACAGTGACAGGGGCGGTGGCTACACCTTC. This chain joins TRBV5-1 and TRBJ1-2; 8 bases are a match to TRBD1. Trimming removed 4 bases from V and 7 bases from J; junction bases left unmatched: 9. From germline, CDR1 is SGHRS and CDR2 YFSETQ. The length of the CDR3 is 14 residues.

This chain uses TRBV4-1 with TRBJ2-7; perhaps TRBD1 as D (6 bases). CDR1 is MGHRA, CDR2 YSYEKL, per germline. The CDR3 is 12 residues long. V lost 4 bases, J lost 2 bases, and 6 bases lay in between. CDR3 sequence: CASSPGAYEQYF. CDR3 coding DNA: TGCGCCAGCAGCCCAGGGGCCTACGAGCAGTACTTC.

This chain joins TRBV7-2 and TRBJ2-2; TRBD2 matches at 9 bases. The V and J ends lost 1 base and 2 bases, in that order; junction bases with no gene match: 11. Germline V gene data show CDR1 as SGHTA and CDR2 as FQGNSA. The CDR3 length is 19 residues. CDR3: CASSLDAERGAINTGELFF. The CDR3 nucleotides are TGTGCCAGCAGCTTAGACGCGGAGCGGGGGGCAATCAACACCGGGGAGCTGTTTTTT.

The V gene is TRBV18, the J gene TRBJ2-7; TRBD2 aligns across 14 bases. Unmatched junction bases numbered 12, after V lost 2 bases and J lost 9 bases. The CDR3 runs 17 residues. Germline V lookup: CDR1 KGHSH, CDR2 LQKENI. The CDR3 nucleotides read TGTGCCAGCTCACCAGTCGGGGGGACTAGCGGGAGTTCCTGGCAGTACTTC. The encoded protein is CASSPVGGTSGSSWQYF. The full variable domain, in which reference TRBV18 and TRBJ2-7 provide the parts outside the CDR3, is NAGVMQNPRHLVRRRGQEARLRCSPMKGHSHVYWYRQLPEEGLKFMVYLQKENIIDESGMPKERFSAEFPKEGPSILRIQQVVRGDSAAYFCASSPVGGTSGSSWQYFGPGTRLTVT.

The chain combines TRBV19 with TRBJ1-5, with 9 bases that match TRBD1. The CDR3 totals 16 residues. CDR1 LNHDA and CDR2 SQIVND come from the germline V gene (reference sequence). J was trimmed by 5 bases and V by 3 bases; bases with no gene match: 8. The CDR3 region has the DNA TGTGCCAGTAGTATCGCAGGGGGGACAGGGTATCAGCCCCAGCATTTT. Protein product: CASSIAGGTGYQPQHF.

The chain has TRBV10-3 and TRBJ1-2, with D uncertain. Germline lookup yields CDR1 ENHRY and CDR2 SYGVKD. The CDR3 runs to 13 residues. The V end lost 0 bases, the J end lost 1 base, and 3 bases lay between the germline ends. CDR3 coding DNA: TGTGCCATCAGTGAGTCTAGTAACTATGGCTACACCTTC. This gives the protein CAISESSNYGYTF.

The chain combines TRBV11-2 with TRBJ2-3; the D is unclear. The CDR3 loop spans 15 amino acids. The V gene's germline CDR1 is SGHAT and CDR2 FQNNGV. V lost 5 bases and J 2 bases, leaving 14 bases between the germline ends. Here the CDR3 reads CASSLKPTPTDTQYF. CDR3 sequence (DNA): TGTGCCAGCAGCCTAAAGCCGACACCCACAGATACGCAGTATTTT.

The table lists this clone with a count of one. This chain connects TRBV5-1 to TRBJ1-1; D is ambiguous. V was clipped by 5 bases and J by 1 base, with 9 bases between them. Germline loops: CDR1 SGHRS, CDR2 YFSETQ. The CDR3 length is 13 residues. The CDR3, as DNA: TGCGCCAGCAGAGTGTCCGGGAACACTGAAGCTTTCTTT. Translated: CASRVSGNTEAFF.

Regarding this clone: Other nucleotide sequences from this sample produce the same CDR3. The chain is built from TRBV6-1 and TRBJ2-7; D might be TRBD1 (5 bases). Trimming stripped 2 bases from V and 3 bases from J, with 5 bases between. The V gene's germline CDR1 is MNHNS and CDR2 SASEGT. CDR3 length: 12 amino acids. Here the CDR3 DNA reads TGTGCCAGCAGTGAAAGGGGCTACGAGCAGTACTTC. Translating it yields CASSERGYEQYF.

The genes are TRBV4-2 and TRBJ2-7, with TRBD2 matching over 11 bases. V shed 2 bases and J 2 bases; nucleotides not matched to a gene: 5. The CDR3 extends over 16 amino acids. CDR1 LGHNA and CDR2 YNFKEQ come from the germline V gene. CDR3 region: CASSQYSGGGPYEQYF. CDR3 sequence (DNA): TGTGCCAGCAGCCAATATAGCGGGGGGGGGCCCTACGAGCAGTACTTC.

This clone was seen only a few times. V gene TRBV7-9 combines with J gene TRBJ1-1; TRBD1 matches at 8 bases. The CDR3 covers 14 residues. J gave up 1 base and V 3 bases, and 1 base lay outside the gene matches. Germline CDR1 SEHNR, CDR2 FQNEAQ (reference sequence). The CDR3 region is CASSFQGANTEAFF. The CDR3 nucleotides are TGTGCCAGCAGCTTTCAGGGGGCGAACACTGAAGCTTTCTTT.

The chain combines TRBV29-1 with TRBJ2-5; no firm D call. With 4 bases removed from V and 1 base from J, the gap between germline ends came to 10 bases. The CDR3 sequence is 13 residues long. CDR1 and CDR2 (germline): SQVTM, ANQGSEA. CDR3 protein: CSVGGTIQETQYF. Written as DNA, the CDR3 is TGCAGCGTTGGCGGCACCATCCAAGAGACCCAGTACTTC.

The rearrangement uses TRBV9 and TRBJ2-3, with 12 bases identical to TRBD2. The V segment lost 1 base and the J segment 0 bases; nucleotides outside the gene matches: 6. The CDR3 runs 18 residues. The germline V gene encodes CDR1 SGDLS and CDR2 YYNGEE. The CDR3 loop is CASSVTLAGGLSTDTQYF. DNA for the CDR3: TGTGCCAGCAGCGTAACACTAGCGGGAGGCCTAAGCACAGATACGCAGTATTTT.

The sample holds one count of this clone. CDR3 loop: CASSRLGQQYNSPLHF. In DNA form, the CDR3 reads TGTGCCAGCAGCCGATTGGGACAGCAATATAATTCACCCCTCCACTTT. The rearrangement links TRBV11-2 to TRBJ1-6; 7 bases map to TRBD1. The CDR3 sequence is 16 residues long. J was trimmed by 4 bases and V by 5 bases; bases with no gene match: 8. CDR1 and CDR2 from the germline V gene are SGHAT and FQNNGV.

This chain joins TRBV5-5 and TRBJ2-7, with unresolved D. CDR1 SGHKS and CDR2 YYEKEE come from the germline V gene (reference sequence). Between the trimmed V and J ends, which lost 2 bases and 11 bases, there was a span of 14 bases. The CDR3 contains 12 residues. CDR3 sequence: CASSFSSAQEYF. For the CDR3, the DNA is TGTGCCAGCAGCTTTTCTTCTGCGCAAGAGTACTTC.

CDR3 residues: CASSLLTATNEKLFF. The CDR3 nucleotides are TGTGCCAGCAGCTTATTGACAGCAACTAATGAAAAACTGTTTTTT. V gene TRBV7-9 combines with J gene TRBJ1-4; TRBD1 is a possible D gene (5 bases). V lost 2 bases to trimming and J lost 0 bases, with 7 bases between them. The CDR3 is 15 amino acids. Germline V gene sequence: CDR1 SEHNR, CDR2 FQNEAQ (reference sequence). The full variable domain, with the rest looked up from reference TRBV7-9 and TRBJ1-4, is DTGVSQNPRHKITKRGQNVTFRCDPISEHNRLYWYRQTLGQGPEFLTYFQNEAQLEKSRLLSDRFSAERPKGSFSTLEIQRTEQGDSAMYLCASSLLTATNEKLFFGSGTQLSVL.

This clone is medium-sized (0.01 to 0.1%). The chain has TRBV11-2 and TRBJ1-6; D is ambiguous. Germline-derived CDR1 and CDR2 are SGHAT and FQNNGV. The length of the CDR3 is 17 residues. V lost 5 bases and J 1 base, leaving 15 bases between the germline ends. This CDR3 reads CASSPPLERSYNSPLHF. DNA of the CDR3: TGTGCCAGCAGCCCCCCCTTAGAACGATCCTATAATTCACCCCTCCACTTT.

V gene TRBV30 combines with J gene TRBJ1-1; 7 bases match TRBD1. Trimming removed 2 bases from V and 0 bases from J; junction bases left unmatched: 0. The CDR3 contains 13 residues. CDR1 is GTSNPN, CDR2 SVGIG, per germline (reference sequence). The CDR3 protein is CAWSTGVNTEAFF. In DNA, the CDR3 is TGTGCCTGGAGTACAGGGGTGAACACTGAAGCTTTCTTT.

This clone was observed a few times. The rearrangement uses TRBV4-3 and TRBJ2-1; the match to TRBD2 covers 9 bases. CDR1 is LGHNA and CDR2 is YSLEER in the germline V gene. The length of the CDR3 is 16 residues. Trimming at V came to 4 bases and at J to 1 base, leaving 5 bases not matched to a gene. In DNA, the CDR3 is TGCGCCAGCAGCCCCCGGCTAGCGGGATCCTACAATGAGCAGTTCTTC. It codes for CASSPRLAGSYNEQFF.